The sequence of this TCR beta chain was determined in a study of cytomegalovirus exposure and HLA in healthy donors. Broader study findings: There were a few CMV-associated chains whose specificity for CMV antigens was confirmed in vitro. Previously analyzed data showed that most TCR beta V segments were productive at a frequency of about 87% or about 30%. Presence/absence analyses treated sequencing depth as roughly uniform across donors.

Donors were nominally healthy when sampled, though unrecorded immune exposures were likely. The CDR3 covers 14 residues. CDR1 GTSNPN and CDR2 SVGIG come from the germline V gene (reference sequence). V lost 7 bases and J 3 bases, leaving 18 bases between the germline ends. A note on this clone: Its target is unknown.

It was with 60 Vbeta and 13 Jbeta primers that the PCR ran. TCRdb's copy holds only in-frame clones and misses some; the assay was immunoSEQ multiplex PCR. The sample lists 150,000 or so clones, under 85% seen once, with 1.6% in the top ten. This sequence was found in a woman aged 25 to 39 in good health and CMV-seronegative. Sequenced input: PBMCs. The chain links TRBV30 to TRBJ1-2, with D perhaps matching TRBD1 (6 bases). CDR3 bases: TGTGCCTCGATGCCGAGGGGGAGCTACTATGGCTACACCTTC. This sequence encodes CASMPRGSYYGYTF.